The T cell receptor (beta chain) described here comes from a study of T cells after yellow fever vaccination. Across the study: SMART-Seq v4 Ultra Low Input handled preparation of low-cell-number fractions. Broader study findings: High-abundance clonotypes from the bulk population could contaminate FACS-sorted repertoires.

As to this clonotype: Its antigen is unidentified.

Germline lookup yields CDR1 SGHTA and CDR2 FQGNSA. With V trimmed by 8 bases and J by 7 bases, 5 bases remained unmatched. The CDR3 contains 12 residues. TCRdb recomputed calls from the 5' RACE reads with MiXCR, one row per CDR3 protein. The data contain approximately 510,000 distinct CDR3 sequences, around a fifth of them singletons. The source of this sequence is a man between 18 and 35 years old who received the YFV17D yellow fever vaccine. The V and J genes are TRBV7-2 and TRBJ2-1; 7 bases align to TRBD1. This specimen consisted of PBMCs, obtained 21 days after the first yellow fever vaccination. Here the CDR3 DNA reads TGTGCCAGCGGACAGGTTTGGAATGAGCAGTTCTTC. Its protein product is CASGQVWNEQFF.